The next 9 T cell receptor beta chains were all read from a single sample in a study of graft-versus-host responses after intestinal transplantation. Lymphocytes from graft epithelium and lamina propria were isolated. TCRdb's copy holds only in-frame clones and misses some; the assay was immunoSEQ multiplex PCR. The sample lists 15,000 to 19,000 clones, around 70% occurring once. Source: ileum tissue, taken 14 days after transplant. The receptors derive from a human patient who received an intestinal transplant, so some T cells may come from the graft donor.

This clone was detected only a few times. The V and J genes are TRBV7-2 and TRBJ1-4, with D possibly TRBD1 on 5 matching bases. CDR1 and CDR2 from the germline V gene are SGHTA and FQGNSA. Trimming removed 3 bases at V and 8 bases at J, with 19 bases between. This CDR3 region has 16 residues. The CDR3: CASSLLVGAQKEKLFF. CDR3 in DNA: TGTGCCAGCAGCTTGCTCGTCGGGGCCCAGAAAGAAAAACTGTTTTTT.

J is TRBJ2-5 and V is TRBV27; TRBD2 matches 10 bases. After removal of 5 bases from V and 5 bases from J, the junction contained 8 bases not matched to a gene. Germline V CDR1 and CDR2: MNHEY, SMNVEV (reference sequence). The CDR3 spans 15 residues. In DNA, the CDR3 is TGTGCCAGCAGTCCGGGACTAGCGATGGGGGAGACCCAGTACTTC. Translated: CASSPGLAMGETQYF.

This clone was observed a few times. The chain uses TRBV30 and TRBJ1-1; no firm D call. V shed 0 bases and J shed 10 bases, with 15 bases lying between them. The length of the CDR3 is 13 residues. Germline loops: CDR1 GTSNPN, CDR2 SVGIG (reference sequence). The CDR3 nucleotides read TGTGCCTGGAGTGTATCGGCCCCCCTGGGAGCTTTCTTT. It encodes CAWSVSAPLGAFF.

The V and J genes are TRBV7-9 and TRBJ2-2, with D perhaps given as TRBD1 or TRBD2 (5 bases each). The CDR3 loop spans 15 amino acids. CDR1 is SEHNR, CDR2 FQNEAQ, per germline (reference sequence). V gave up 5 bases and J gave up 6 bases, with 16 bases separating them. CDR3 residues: CASSTPGPRAGELFF. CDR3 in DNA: TGTGCCAGCAGCACCCCGGGACCCCGAGCCGGGGAGCTGTTTTTT.

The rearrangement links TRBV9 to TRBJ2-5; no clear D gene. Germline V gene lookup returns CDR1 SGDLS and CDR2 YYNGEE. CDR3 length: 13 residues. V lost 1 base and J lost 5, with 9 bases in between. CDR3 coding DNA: TGTGCCAGCAGCGTAACTCCAAGGGAGACCCAGTACTTC. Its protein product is CASSVTPRETQYF.

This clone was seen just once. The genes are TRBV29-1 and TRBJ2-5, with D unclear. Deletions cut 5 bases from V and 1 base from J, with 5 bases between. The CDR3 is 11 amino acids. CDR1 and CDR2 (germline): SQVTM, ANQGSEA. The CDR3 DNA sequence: TGCAGCGTTAGGTTCCAAGAGACCCAGTACTTC. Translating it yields CSVRFQETQYF.

The CDR3 DNA sequence: TGCAGCGTTGAGAGGGGCGCCTCCTACGAGCAGTACTTC. Residues: CSVERGASYEQYF. The chain couples TRBV29-1 to TRBJ2-7, with D perhaps assigned TRBD1 or TRBD2 (5 bases each). V lost 3 bases to trimming and J lost 0 bases, with 9 bases between them. The CDR3 covers 13 residues. CDR1 and CDR2 (germline): SQVTM, ANQGSEA.

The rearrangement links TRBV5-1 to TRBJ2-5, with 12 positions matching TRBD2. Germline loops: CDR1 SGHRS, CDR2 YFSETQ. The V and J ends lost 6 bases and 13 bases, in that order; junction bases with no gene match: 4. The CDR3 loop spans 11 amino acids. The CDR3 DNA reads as TGCGCCAGCACCCTAGCGGGGGGGCTGTACTTC. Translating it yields CASTLAGGLYF.

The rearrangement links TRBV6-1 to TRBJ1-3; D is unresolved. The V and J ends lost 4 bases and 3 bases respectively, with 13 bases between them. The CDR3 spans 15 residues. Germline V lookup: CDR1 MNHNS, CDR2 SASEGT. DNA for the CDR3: TGTGCCAGCAGTGTCTGGGGTGAGGATGGAAACACCATATATTTT. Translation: CASSVWGEDGNTIYF.